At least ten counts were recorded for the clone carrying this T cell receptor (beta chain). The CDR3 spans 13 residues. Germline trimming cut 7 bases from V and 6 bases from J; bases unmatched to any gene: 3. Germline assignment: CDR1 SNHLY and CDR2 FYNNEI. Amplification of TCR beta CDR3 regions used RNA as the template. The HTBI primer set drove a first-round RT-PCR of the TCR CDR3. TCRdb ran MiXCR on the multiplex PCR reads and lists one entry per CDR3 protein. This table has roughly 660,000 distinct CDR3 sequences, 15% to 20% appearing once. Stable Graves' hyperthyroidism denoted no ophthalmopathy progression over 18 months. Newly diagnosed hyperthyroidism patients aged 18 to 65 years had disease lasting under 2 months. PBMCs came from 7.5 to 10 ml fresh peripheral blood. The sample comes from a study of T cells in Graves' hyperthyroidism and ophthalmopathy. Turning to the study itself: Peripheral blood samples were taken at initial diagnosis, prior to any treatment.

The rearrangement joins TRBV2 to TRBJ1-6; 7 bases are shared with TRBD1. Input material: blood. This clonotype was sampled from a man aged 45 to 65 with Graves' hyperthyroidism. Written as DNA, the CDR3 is TGTGCCAGCACGGGACAGATTAATTCACCCCTCCACTTT. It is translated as CASTGQINSPLHF.